The clone carrying this TCR beta chain was recorded a few times. The CDR3 has 14 residues. Germline CDR1 is SGHAT and CDR2 is FQNNGV. V shed 4 bases, J shed 4 bases, and the junction held 4 bases outside the gene matches. The sample originates from a study of blood T cell repertoires in COVID-19. Assay: immunoSEQ multiplex PCR; the TCRdb copy retains only in-frame clones and omits some. The repertoire includes about 130,000 clones, 75% to 90% of them detected once, and around 2.3% sits in the top ten. Those who participated ranged in age from about 18 to 89 years and resided in about 24 US areas. Assignment of participants to cohorts was predicated upon participant-reported clinical history.

V gene TRBV11-2 combines with J gene TRBJ2-7; 10 positions match TRBD1. The specimen was PBMCs or T cells enriched from blood (not recorded which). This clonotype was sampled from a woman in her forties or fifties who had recovered from COVID-19. The CDR3 sequence is CASSYGQGVYEQYF. CDR3 DNA: TGTGCCAGCAGCTACGGACAGGGGGTGTACGAGCAGTACTTC.